The subject of this entry is one TCR beta chain. The antigen is unknown. Then a second PCR, running about 6 to 12 cycles, was carried out with a sample-barcoded 5' primer and a J-beta primer mix. One entry per CDR3 protein, called by TCRdb with MiXCR from the 5' RACE reads. The table records 1 million or so distinct CDR3 sequences, more than 35% of them present only once. In terms of origin and age, donors were healthy Caucasian individuals from Russia aged about 6 to 90. Each donor's blood draw was roughly 10 milliliters of peripheral blood. This entry comes from a study of blood T cells in healthy people across ages. Whole-study findings and limits: Naive CD4+ cells and diversity were both higher in long-lived donors than in aged donors.

Sequencing was performed on blood. This TCR was recovered from a woman in her sixties in good health.

The CDR3 DNA reads TGTGCCAGCAGCGTAAACCCGACTAGCGGTAGCACAGATACGCAGTATTTT. The encoded protein is CASSVNPTSGSTDTQYF. The gene calls are TRBV9 and TRBJ2-3; 9 bases align to TRBD2. Germline-derived CDR1 and CDR2 are SGDLS and YYNGEE. Unmatched junction bases numbered 6, after V lost 1 base and J lost 0 bases. The CDR3 extends over 17 amino acids. The full variable domain, its missing parts supplied by reference TRBV9 and TRBJ2-3, is DSGVTQTPKHLITATGQRVTLRCSPRSGDLSVYWYQQSLDQGLQFLIQYYNGEERAKGNILERFSAQQFPDLHSELNLSSLELGDSALYFCASSVNPTSGSTDTQYFGPGTRLTVL.